The 4 T cell receptor beta chains below were found in one sample sequenced in a study of T cells in Graves' hyperthyroidism and ophthalmopathy. Researchers amplified the TCR beta CDR3 regions from RNA transcripts. The TCR CDR3 was amplified in a first-round RT-PCR using the HTBI primer set. TCRdb passed the multiplex PCR reads through MiXCR, listing each CDR3 protein once. The data hold roughly 500,000 distinct CDR3 sequences, with 40% to 55% observed a single time. The specimen sequenced was peripheral blood or thyroid tissue (not recorded which). These receptor sequences come from an adult woman with Graves' disease, either hyperthyroidism or ophthalmopathy (not recorded which).

As concerns this clonotype: This clone may be a read error of a much larger clone one base away. The rearrangement links TRBV5-4 to TRBJ1-1; the match to TRBD1 covers 7 bases. The CDR3 covers 14 residues. In germline, CDR1 is SGHNT, CDR2 YYREEE (reference sequence). V shed 0 bases, J shed 4 bases, and the junction held 3 bases outside the gene matches. This CDR3 reads CASSLDRGATEAFF. The CDR3 DNA is TGTGCCAGCAGCTTGGACAGGGGTGCCACTGAAGCTTTCTTT.

Ten or more counts support this clonotype. The V call is TRBV4-2, the J call TRBJ2-7; D is ambiguous. Looked up from germline, CDR1 is LGHNA and CDR2 is YNFKEQ. Trimming pared 1 base from V and 4 bases from J, leaving 20 bases between. The CDR3 totals 17 residues. The CDR3 nucleotides are TGTGCCAGCAGCCAAGTTCCATCGGTGGTAACCACATACGAGCAGTACTTC. It yields the protein CASSQVPSVVTTYEQYF.

This clonotype has just a few counts. The rearrangement joins TRBV9 to TRBJ1-5; D unclear. With 0 bases removed from V and 6 bases from J, the gap between germline ends came to 7 bases. The CDR3 consists of 13 residues. Per germline, CDR1 SGDLS and CDR2 YYNGEE. The CDR3 here is CASSVAEGQPQHF. CDR3 nucleotides: TGTGCCAGCAGCGTAGCTGAAGGTCAGCCCCAGCATTTT.

The chain employs TRBV20-1 and TRBJ2-5; unclear D gene. CDR3 length equals 9 residues. CDR1 DFQATT and CDR2 SNEGSKA come from the germline V gene (reference sequence). V was cut by 3 bases and J by 9 bases, with 5 bases left in between. CDR3 in amino acids: CSARRPQYF. The CDR3 coding sequence is TGCAGTGCTAGGCGGCCCCAGTACTTC.